The 3 T cell receptor beta chains below all came from one sample that was sequenced in a study of OX40 agonist ivuxolimab in advanced cancers. Libraries were prepared by immunoSEQ multiplex PCR; TCRdb keeps only in-frame clonotypes and omits some of them. The data contain under 65,000 clones, 85% of them seen just once; the ten biggest clones take up about a fifth. The material sequenced was CD4+ or CD8+ T cells sorted from blood, taken in a trial of the OX40 agonist ivuxolimab. Every receptor here comes from an adult with an advanced solid tumor such as melanoma, head and neck, liver or kidney cancer.

The V and J genes are TRBV9 and TRBJ1-2, with D possibly TRBD1 on 5 matching bases. Germline V gene data show CDR1 as SGDLS and CDR2 as YYNGEE. Trimming left V 8 bases short and J 4 bases short, with 15 bases between. This CDR3 spans 13 amino acids. CDR3 loop: CASERGVGYGYTF. CDR3 coding DNA: TGTGCCAGTGAAAGGGGAGTGGGCTATGGCTACACCTTC.

The chain combines TRBV4-3 with TRBJ2-5; TRBD2 matches at 16 bases. This CDR3 has 17 amino acids. The junction had 7 bases not matched to a gene; V was cut back by 4 bases and J by 5 bases. Germline V gene sequence: CDR1 LGHNA, CDR2 YSLEER. The CDR3 DNA sequence: TGCGCCAGCAGCCCGGGACTAGCGGGGGGGCCGATGGAGACCCAGTACTTC. Translating it yields CASSPGLAGGPMETQYF.

V and J are TRBV27 and TRBJ2-7; 8 bases map to TRBD2. The CDR3 covers 14 residues. The germline V gene encodes CDR1 MNHEY and CDR2 SMNVEV (reference sequence). Trimming at V came to 4 bases and at J to 6 bases, leaving 8 bases not matched to a gene. The CDR3 loop is CASSSGGTSAEQYV. DNA for the CDR3: TGTGCCAGCAGTTCGGGGGGGACCTCCGCCGAGCAGTACGTC.